This T cell receptor beta chain was found in a study of T cell changes during pregnancy in multiple sclerosis. The germline V gene has CDR1 SGHRS and CDR2 YFSETQ. V lost 3 bases to trimming and J lost 3 bases; unmatched junction nucleotides: 2. The CDR3 consists of 14 residues. Profiling relied on immunoSEQ multiplex PCR, and the TCRdb table lists in-frame clones only, not all of them. The table has 40,000 to 60,000 clones, over 80% seen once; the top ten hold roughly 0.81%. This material consisted of CD4+ T cells from peripheral blood mononuclear cells, taken in the third trimester of pregnancy. The chain is built from TRBV5-1 and TRBJ2-3; 9 bases are shared with TRBD2. This receptor was obtained from a female donor with multiple sclerosis, enrolled in a pregnancy study. The CDR3 DNA reads TGCGCCAGCAGCTCGCGGGGGGGGACAGATACGCAGTATTTT. Translation gives CASSSRGGTDTQYF.